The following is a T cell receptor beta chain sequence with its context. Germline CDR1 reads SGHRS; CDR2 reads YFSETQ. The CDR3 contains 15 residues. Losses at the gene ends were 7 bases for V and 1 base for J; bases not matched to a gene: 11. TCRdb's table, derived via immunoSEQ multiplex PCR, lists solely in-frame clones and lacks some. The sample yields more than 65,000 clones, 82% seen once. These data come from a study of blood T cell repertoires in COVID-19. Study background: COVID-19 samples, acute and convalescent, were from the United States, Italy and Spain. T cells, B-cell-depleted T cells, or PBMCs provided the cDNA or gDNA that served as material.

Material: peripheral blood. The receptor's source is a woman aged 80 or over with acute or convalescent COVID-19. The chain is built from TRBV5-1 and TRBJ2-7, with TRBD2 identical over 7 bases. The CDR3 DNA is TGCGCCAGCCTGACCGGCCGGGACTATTCCTACGAGCAGTACTTC. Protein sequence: CASLTGRDYSYEQYF.